The rows below give T cell receptor beta chains drawn from one sample of a study of regulatory T cells in long-lasting Graves disease. TCRdb passed the multiplex PCR reads through MiXCR, listing each CDR3 protein once. Of about 350,000 distinct CDR3 sequences in the sample, 15% to 20% were seen once. The same specimen was also included in a second study, on T cells in Graves' hyperthyroidism and ophthalmopathy.

This specimen consisted of peripheral blood mononuclear cells (PBMCs), obtained at new diagnosis, from a patient treated with antithyroid drugs. These receptors came from a young woman with Graves disease. CDR3s leave out the opening cysteine and the closing phenylalanine or tryptophan.

TRBV3-1,13,TRBJ2-7,ASSHRQGARTEQY
TRBV11-2,11,TRBJ1-2,ASSFDLGYGYT
TRBV5-1,16,TRBJ2-6,ASNIQGASRSGANVLT
TRBV20-1,10,TRBJ2-5,SAVTGGETQY
TRBV3-1,13,TRBJ2-7,ASMPSGTGTYEQY
TRBV6-1,11,TRBJ1-2,ASSAGVGYGYT
TRBV19,11,TRBJ1-2,ASSILQAGGYT
TRBV5-1,20,TRBJ1-5,ASSFYICSARVAGDGNQPQH
TRBV20-1,14,TRBJ2-5,SAPKKAGGQGETQY
TRBV24-1,13,TRBJ2-5,ATSEPREPQETQY
TRBV6-5,14,TRBJ1-1,ASSSRTGVMNTEAF
TRBV5-1,14,TRBJ1-1,ASSLRAGGMNTEAF
TRBV7-9,11,TRBJ2-7,ASSQTPGDEQY
TRBV29-1,15,TRBJ1-1,SVEGFQDRATNTEAF
TRBV25-1,13,TRBJ2-5,ASSESYTWWETQY
TRBV11-2,11,TRBJ2-7,ATRNRATYEQY
TRBV24-1,16,TRBJ2-2,ATSDSLLVAGNTGELF
TRBV27,11,TRBJ2-7,ASTRRGAYEQY
TRBV19,12,TRBJ2-7,ASSMATGTYEQY
TRBV7-8,13,TRBJ2-2,ASSFAAVLSGELF
TRBV10-1,13,TRBJ2-6,ASSDEASGANVLT
TRBV18,12,TRBJ2-1,ASSLGLASNEQF
TRBV18,11,TRBJ2-7,TSSPPGLAEQY
TRBV18,14,TRBJ2-3,ASSLSTGIGTDTQY
TRBV2,11,TRBJ1-2,ARLTGPNYGYT
TRBV7-2,14,TRBJ2-7,ASSLRGAPNRGEQY
TRBV6-9,12,TRBJ2-5,ASSSPGVQETQY
TRBV2,11,TRBJ1-1,ASSEEWGTEAF
TRBV29-1,12,TRBJ2-1,SVVGTGYYNEQF
TRBV7-9,13,TRBJ2-5,ASSLDRGEGETQY
TRBV9,15,TRBJ2-1,ASSVGASGSTYNEQF
TRBV9,14,TRBJ2-1,ASSGSGTISYNEQF
TRBV5-4,12,TRBJ1-1,ASSLDRSNTEAF
TRBV25-1,10,TRBJ2-1,ASSEFGLRQF
TRBV18,14,TRBJ1-2,ASSPRELQGTDGYT
TRBV6-1,13,TRBJ2-1,ASSEDGGRVNEQF
TRBV20-1,12,TRBJ2-1,SANGGTAYNEQF
TRBV5-6,12,TRBJ1-3,ASSVGRSGNTIY
TRBV28,12,TRBJ2-7,ASRRLGMAYEQY
TRBV20-1,13,TRBJ2-3,SARVSGGGRDTQY
TRBV28,13,TRBJ2-7,ASSLGQGTPYEQY
TRBV28,14,TRBJ2-7,ASSSPSGTGAYEQY
TRBV5-1,12,TRBJ2-7,ASSPAGSLGEQY
TRBV30,13,TRBJ1-1,AWSMGQGVNTEAF
TRBV5-4,13,TRBJ2-7,ASSLAPSGGYEQY
TRBV10-3,17,TRBJ2-7,AISEGQGAGTSGVYEQY
TRBV18,13,TRBJ2-1,ASSLRTSGIREQF
TRBV7-9,10,TRBJ1-1,ASLLPSTEAF
TRBV6-1,13,TRBJ2-1,ASSEETWFDNEQF
TRBV3-1,14,TRBJ2-3,ASSPLSGGASDTQY
TRBV12-3/TRBV12-4,10,TRBJ2-3,ASRGLAENWY
TRBV20-1,16,TRBJ2-2,SARFELAEGTNTGELF
TRBV14,14,TRBJ2-7,ASSQEGTSGRYEQY